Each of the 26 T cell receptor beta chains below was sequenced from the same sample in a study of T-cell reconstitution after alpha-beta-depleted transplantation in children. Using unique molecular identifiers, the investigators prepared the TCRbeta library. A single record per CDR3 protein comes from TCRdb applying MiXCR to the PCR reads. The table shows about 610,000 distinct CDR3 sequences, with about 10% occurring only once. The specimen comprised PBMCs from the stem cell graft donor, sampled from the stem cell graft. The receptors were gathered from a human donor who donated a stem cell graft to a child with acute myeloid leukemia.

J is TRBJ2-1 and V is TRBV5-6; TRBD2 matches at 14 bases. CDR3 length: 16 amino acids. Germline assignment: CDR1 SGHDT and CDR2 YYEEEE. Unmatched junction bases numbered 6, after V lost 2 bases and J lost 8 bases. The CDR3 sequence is CASSLTTSGRAHEQFF. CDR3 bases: TGTGCCAGCAGCTTAACGACTAGCGGGAGGGCCCATGAGCAGTTCTTC.

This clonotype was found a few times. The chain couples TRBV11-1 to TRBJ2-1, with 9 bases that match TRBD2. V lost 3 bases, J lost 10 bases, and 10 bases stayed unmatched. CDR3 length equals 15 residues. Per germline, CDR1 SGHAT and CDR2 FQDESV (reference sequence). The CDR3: CASSFSGRGREEQFF. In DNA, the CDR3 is TGTGCCAGCAGCTTTAGCGGGAGAGGTCGGGAAGAGCAGTTCTTC.

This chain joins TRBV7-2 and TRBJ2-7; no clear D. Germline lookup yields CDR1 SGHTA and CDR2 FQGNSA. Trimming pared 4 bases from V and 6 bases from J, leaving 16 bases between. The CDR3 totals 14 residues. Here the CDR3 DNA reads TGTGCCAGCAGCTCCAGTGGCCAGCCCCTCGAGCAGTACTTC. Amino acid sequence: CASSSSGQPLEQYF.

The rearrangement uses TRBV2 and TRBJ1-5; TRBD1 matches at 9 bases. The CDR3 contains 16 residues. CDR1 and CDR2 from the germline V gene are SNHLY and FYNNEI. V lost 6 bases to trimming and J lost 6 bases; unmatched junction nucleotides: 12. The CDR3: CASSDRGDRVVQPQHF. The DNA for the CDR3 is TGTGCCAGCAGCGACCGCGGGGACAGGGTAGTTCAGCCCCAGCATTTT. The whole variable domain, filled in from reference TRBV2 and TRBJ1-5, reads EPEVTQTPSHQVTQMGQEVILRCVPISNHLYFYWYRQILGQKVEFLVSFYNNEISEKSEIFDDQFSVERPDGSNFTLKIRSTKLEDSAMYFCASSDRGDRVVQPQHFGDGTRLSIL.

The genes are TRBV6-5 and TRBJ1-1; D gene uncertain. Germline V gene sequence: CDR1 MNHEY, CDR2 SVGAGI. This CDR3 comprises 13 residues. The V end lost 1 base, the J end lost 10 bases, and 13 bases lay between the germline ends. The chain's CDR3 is CASSYYDGGGAFF. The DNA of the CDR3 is TGTGCCAGCAGTTACTACGACGGTGGAGGAGCTTTCTTT.

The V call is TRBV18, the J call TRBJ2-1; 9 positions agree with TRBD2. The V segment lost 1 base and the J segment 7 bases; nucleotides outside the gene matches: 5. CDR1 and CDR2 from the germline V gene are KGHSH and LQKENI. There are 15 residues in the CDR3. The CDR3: CASSPQRAGGNEQFF. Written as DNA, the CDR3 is TGTGCCAGCTCACCACAGCGAGCGGGGGGAAATGAGCAGTTCTTC.

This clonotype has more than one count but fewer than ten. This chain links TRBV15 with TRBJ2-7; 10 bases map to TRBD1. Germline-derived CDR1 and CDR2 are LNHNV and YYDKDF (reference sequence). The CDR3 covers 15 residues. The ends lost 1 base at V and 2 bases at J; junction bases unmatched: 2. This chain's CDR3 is CATSRVGTGAYEQYF. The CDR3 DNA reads TGTGCCACCAGCAGAGTTGGGACAGGGGCCTACGAGCAGTACTTC.

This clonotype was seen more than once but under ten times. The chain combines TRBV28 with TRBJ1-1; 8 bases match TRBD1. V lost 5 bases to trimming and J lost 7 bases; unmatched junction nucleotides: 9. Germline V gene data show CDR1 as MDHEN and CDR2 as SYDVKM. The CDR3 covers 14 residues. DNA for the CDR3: TGTGCCAGCAGTCCGCCGATCGGACAGGGTGAAGCTTTCTTT. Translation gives CASSPPIGQGEAFF.

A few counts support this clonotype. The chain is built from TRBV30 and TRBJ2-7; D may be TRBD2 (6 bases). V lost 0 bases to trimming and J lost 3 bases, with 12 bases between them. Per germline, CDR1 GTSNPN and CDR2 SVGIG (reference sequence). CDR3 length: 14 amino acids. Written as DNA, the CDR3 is TGTGCCTGGAGTGTATCCGGGGGAGGCTACGAGCAGTACTTC. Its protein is CAWSVSGGGYEQYF. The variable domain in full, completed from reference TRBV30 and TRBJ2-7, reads SQTIHQWPATLVQPVGSPLSLECTVEGTSNPNLYWYRQAAGRGLQLLFYSVGIGQISSEVPQNLSASRPQDRQFILSSKKLLLSDSGFYLCAWSVSGGGYEQYFGPGTRLTVT.

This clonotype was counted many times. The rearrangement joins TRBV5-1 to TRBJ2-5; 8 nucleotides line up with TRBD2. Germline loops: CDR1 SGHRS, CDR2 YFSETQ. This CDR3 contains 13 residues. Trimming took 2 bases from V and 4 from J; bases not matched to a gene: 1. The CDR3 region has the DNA TGCGCCAGCAGCTTTAGCGGGGCAGAGACCCAGTACTTC. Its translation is CASSFSGAETQYF.

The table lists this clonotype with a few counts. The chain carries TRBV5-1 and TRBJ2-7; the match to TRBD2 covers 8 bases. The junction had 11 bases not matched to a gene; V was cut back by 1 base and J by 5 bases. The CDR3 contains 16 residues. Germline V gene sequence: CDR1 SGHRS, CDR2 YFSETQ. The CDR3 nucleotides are TGCGCCAGCAGCTTGTTGGTTACAGCGGGAGCCAACGAGCAGTACTTC. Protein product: CASSLLVTAGANEQYF. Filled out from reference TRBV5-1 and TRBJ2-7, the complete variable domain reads KAGVTQTPRYLIKTRGQQVTLSCSPISGHRSVSWYQQTPGQGLQFLFEYFSETQRNKGNFPGRFSGRQFSNSRSEMNVSTLELGDSALYLCASSLLVTAGANEQYFGPGTRLTVT.

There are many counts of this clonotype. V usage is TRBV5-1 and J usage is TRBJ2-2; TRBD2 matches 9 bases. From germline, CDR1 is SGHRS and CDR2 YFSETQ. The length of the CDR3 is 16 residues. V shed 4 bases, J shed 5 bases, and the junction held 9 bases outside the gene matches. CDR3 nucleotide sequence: TGCGCCAGCAGCCCGGCACTAGCGGGTGGGACCGGGGAGCTGTTTTTT. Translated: CASSPALAGGTGELFF.

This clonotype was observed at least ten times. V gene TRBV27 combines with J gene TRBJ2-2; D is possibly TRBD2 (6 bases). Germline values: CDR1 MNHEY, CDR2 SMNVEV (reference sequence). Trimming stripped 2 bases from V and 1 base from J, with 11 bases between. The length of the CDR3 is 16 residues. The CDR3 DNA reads TGTGCCAGCAGTTTAGGCATTAGCGGGAACACCGGGGAGCTGTTTTTT. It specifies CASSLGISGNTGELFF.

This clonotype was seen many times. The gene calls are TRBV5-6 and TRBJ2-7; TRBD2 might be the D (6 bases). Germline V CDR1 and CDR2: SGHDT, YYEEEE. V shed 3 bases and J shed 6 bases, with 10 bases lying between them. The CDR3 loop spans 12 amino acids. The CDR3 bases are TGTGCCAGCAGCTATGCCGGGAGCGAGCAGTACTTC. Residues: CASSYAGSEQYF.

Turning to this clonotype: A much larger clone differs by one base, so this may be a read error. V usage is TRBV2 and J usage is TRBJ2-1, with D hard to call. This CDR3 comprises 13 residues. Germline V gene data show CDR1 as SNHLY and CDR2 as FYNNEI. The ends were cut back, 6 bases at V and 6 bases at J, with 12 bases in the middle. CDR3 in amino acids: CASSRYAGNEQFF. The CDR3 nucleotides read TGTGCCAGCAGCCGGTACGCTGGCAATGAGCAGTTCTTC.

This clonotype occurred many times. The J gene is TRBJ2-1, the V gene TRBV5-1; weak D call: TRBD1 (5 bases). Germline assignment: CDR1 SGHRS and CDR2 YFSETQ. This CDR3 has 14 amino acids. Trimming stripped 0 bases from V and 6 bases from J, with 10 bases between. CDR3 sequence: CASSLEGAPNEQFF. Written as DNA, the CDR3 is TGCGCCAGCAGCTTGGAAGGGGCGCCCAATGAGCAGTTCTTC.

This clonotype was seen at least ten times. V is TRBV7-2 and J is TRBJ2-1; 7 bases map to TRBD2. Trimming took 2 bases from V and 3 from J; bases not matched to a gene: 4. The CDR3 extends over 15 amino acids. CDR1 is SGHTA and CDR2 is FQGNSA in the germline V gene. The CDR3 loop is CASSLMREFYNEQFF. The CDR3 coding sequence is TGTGCCAGCAGCTTAATGCGGGAGTTCTACAATGAGCAGTTCTTC.

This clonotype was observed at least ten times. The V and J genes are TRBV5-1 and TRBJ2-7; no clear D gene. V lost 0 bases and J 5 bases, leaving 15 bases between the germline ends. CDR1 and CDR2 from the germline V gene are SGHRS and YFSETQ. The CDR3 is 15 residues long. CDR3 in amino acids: CASSLAVSSRDEQYF. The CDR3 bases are TGCGCCAGCAGCTTGGCCGTCTCGTCAAGGGACGAGCAGTACTTC.

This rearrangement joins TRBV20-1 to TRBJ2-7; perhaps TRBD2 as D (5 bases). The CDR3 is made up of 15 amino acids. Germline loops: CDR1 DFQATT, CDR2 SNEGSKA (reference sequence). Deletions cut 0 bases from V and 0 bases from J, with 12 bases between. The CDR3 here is CSARDLLTNSYEQYF. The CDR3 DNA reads TGCAGTGCTAGAGATTTATTGACTAACTCCTACGAGCAGTACTTC.

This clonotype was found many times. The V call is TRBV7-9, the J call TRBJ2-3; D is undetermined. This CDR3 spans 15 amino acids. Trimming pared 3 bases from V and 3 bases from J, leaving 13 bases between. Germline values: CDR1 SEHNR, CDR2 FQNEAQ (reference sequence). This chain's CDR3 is CASSFRAQKTDTQYF. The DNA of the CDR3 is TGTGCCAGCAGCTTTAGGGCTCAGAAAACAGATACGCAGTATTTT.

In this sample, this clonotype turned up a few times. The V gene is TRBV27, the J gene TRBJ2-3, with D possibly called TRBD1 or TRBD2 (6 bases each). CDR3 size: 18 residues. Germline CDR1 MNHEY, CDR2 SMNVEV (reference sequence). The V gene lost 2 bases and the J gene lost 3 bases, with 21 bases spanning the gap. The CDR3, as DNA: TGTGCCAGCAGTTTAGGGTTTTCGGGGGCGCCCCGGACAGATACGCAGTATTTT. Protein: CASSLGFSGAPRTDTQYF.

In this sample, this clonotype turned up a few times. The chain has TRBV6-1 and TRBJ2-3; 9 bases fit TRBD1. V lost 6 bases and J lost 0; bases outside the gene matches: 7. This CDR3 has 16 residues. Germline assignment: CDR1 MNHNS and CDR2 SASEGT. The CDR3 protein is CASSLTGGLSTDTQYF. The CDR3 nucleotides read TGTGCCAGCAGCCTAACAGGGGGCCTTAGCACAGATACGCAGTATTTT.

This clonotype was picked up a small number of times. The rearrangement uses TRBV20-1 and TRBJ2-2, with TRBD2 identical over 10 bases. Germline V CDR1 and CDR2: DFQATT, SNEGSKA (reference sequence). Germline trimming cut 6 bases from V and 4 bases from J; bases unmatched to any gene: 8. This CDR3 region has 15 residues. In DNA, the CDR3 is TGCAGTGCCAGAATAGCGGGAGGAGGCACCGGGGAGCTGTTTTTT. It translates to CSARIAGGGTGELFF.

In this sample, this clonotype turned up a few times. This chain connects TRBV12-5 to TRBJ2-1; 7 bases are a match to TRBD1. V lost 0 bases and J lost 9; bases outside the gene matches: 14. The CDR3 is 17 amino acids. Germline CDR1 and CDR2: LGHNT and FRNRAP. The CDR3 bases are TGTGCTAGTGGTTTGGTCCCAGGGACAGTCGGCTTTGGTGAGCAGTTCTTC. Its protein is CASGLVPGTVGFGEQFF.

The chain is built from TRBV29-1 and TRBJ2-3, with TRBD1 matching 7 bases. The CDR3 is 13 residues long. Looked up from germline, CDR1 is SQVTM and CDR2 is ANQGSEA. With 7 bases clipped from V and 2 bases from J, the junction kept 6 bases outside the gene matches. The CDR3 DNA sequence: TGCAGCGCTAACAGGGGCCCCACAGATACGCAGTATTTT. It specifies CSANRGPTDTQYF.

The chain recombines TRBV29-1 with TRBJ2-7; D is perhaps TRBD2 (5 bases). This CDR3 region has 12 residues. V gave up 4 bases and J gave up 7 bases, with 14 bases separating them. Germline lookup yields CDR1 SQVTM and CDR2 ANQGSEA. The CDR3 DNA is TGCAGCGTTGTACCCCCCTCGGGGGAGCAGTACTTC. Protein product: CSVVPPSGEQYF.